These 32 T cell receptor beta chains came from one sample sequenced in a study of monozygotic twins with cystic fibrosis. Sequencing used immunoSEQ multiplex PCR; TCRdb keeps in-frame clones, though not all of them. This sample has approximately 36,000 clones, with over 80% found just once. The sample taken for sequencing was blood. These TCRs come from a boy aged 2-9 years with cystic fibrosis.

The chain is built from TRBV9 and TRBJ2-1; TRBD2 aligns across 9 bases. V trimming: 3 bases; J trimming: 0 bases; junction bases outside the gene matches: 10. The CDR3 length is 18 residues. CDR1 and CDR2 from the germline V gene are SGDLS and YYNGEE. CDR3 DNA: TGTGCCAGCAGCGGTAAGGGCGGGGGGGCCAGCTCCTACAATGAGCAGTTCTTC. Amino acids: CASSGKGGGASSYNEQFF.

CDR3 amino acids: CASSPAGLGNEQYF. The CDR3 region has the DNA TGCGCCAGCAGCCCCGCAGGGTTGGGCAACGAGCAGTACTTC. V gene TRBV5-1 combines with J gene TRBJ2-7; possible D gene TRBD1, 5 bases. Trimming stripped 4 bases from V and 5 bases from J, with 16 bases between. This CDR3 has 14 amino acids. Germline V gene lookup returns CDR1 SGHRS and CDR2 YFSETQ.

This chain uses TRBV5-4 with TRBJ1-3; a weak D match, TRBD1 (5 bases). The CDR3 has 15 residues. Germline CDR1 SGHNT, CDR2 YYREEE (reference sequence). Trimming took off 0 bases at V and 2 bases at J, with 9 bases between the two ends. For the CDR3, the DNA is TGTGCCAGCAGCTTGGAAGCAGGGACTGGAAACACCATATATTTT. Its protein is CASSLEAGTGNTIYF.

The chain is built from TRBV6-1 and TRBJ2-3; either TRBD1 or TRBD2 may fit D (5 bases each). V shed 6 bases and J shed 2 bases, with 15 bases lying between them. The germline gives CDR1 MNHNS, CDR2 SASEGT. CDR3 length: 15 residues. The CDR3 nucleotides are TGTGCCAGCAGAATCGGGGCGAACCCCACAGATACGCAGTATTTT. This sequence encodes CASRIGANPTDTQYF.

The rearrangement uses TRBV7-9 and TRBJ2-7; D possibly corresponds to TRBD2 (6 bases). The CDR3 contains 15 residues. Trimming left V 5 bases short and J 3 bases short, with 17 bases between. Germline assignment: CDR1 SEHNR and CDR2 FQNEAQ (reference sequence). DNA for the CDR3: TGTGCCAGCAGCCCGAGGGACTCACCCAACTACGAGCAGTACTTC. It specifies CASSPRDSPNYEQYF. Full variable domain (remainder filled in from reference TRBV7-9 and TRBJ2-7): DTGVSQNPRHKITKRGQNVTFRCDPISEHNRLYWYRQTLGQGPEFLTYFQNEAQLEKSRLLSDRFSAERPKGSFSTLEIQRTEQGDSAMYLCASSPRDSPNYEQYFGPGTRLTVT.

This chain connects TRBV19 to TRBJ2-3; D is perhaps TRBD2 (6 bases). This CDR3 contains 15 residues. Germline V CDR1 and CDR2: LNHDA, SQIVND (reference sequence). Deletions cut 3 bases from V and 4 bases from J, with 14 bases between. The CDR3 spells CASSMGTGPSDTQYF. CDR3 nucleotides: TGTGCCAGTAGTATGGGGACTGGTCCCTCAGATACGCAGTATTTT.

The chain carries TRBV27 and TRBJ2-2; tentative D call: TRBD1 (6 bases). V was trimmed by 4 bases and J by 4 bases, leaving 16 bases between them. The CDR3 runs 16 residues. CDR1 is MNHEY, CDR2 SMNVEV, per germline (reference sequence). The CDR3 region has the DNA TGTGCCAGCAGTTCCCTTGGGACAACCTTCACCGGGGAGCTGTTTTTT. Translating gives CASSSLGTTFTGELFF.

The rearrangement uses TRBV11-2 and TRBJ2-4, with 7 bases identical to TRBD1. V lost 4 bases, J lost 6 bases, and 12 bases stayed unmatched. Germline assignment: CDR1 SGHAT and CDR2 FQNNGV. This CDR3 comprises 16 residues. The CDR3 protein is CASSSIISNRGNIQYF. The CDR3, as DNA: TGTGCCAGCAGCTCCATAATCTCTAACAGGGGAAACATTCAGTACTTC.

The V call is TRBV27, the J call TRBJ1-5; D possibly corresponds to TRBD1 (5 bases). The CDR3 length is 15 residues. Germline V gene sequence: CDR1 MNHEY, CDR2 SMNVEV (reference sequence). V was trimmed by 6 bases and J by 0 bases, leaving 12 bases between them. CDR3 coding DNA: TGTGCCAGCAGCCCCGGGGGGTATAGCAATCAGCCCCAGCATTTT. This gives the protein CASSPGGYSNQPQHF.

This clone was counted once. The chain employs TRBV6-5 and TRBJ1-4; D unclear. Germline CDR1 and CDR2: MNHEY and SVGAGI. This CDR3 contains 14 residues. V dropped 5 bases and J dropped 0 bases, with 7 bases sitting between them. The CDR3 protein is CASSGDATNEKLFF. CDR3 DNA sequence: TGTGCCAGCAGTGGCGACGCAACTAATGAAAAACTGTTTTTT.

The chain carries TRBV7-9 and TRBJ2-6; D not certain. Trimming cost V 5 bases and J 10 bases, with 9 bases left between them. The CDR3 loop spans 12 amino acids. Germline CDR1 and CDR2: SEHNR and FQNEAQ (reference sequence). The CDR3 DNA is TGTGCCAGCAGCCTTGCCCCAAACGTCCTGACTTTC. This gives the protein CASSLAPNVLTF.

This rearrangement joins TRBV7-9 to TRBJ1-2, with D possibly matching TRBD1 (5 bases). V was trimmed by 5 bases and J by 4 bases, leaving 17 bases between them. The V gene's germline CDR1 is SEHNR and CDR2 FQNEAQ (reference sequence). CDR3 length: 15 residues. CDR3 nucleotides: TGTGCCAGCAGCCACGGGGCCCGTCCCCCCTATGGCTACACCTTC. Translating gives CASSHGARPPYGYTF.

The V call is TRBV13, the J call TRBJ2-2, with D unresolved. V lost 6 bases to trimming and J lost 3 bases, with 17 bases between them. The CDR3 loop spans 16 amino acids. Germline loops: CDR1 PRHDT, CDR2 FYEKMQ (reference sequence). The CDR3 here is CASRPAYVYDTGELFF. As DNA, the CDR3 is TGTGCCAGCAGACCCGCGTATGTTTACGACACCGGGGAGCTGTTTTTT.

The chain recombines TRBV19 with TRBJ1-2; maybe TRBD1 (5 bases). Germline CDR1 and CDR2: LNHDA and SQIVND (reference sequence). The CDR3 is 15 amino acids. Between the trimmed V and J ends, which lost 0 bases and 4 bases, there was a span of 12 bases. The CDR3 here is CASSIDSPGGYGYTF. CDR3 DNA sequence: TGTGCCAGTAGTATAGATTCCCCTGGGGGCTATGGCTACACCTTC.

The chain recombines TRBV6-5 with TRBJ1-2; D not certain. The CDR3 loop spans 13 amino acids. V gave up 0 bases and J gave up 4 bases, with 6 bases separating them. The germline CDR1 and CDR2 sequences are MNHEY and SVGAGI. The CDR3 sequence is CASSYSGSYGYTF. The CDR3, as DNA: TGTGCCAGCAGTTACTCGGGCAGCTATGGCTACACCTTC.

The rearrangement links TRBV13 to TRBJ2-6; 7 bases match TRBD1. Trimming cost V 5 bases and J 0 bases; bases outside gene matches: 19. The CDR3 spans 21 residues. Germline V gene sequence: CDR1 PRHDT, CDR2 FYEKMQ (reference sequence). Here the CDR3 DNA reads TGTGCCAGCAGCCCTTTTTTCATAGGACAGGTTCTAAGCTCTGGGGCCAACGTCCTGACTTTC. Protein product: CASSPFFIGQVLSSGANVLTF.

This clone appeared a single time. The genes are TRBV6-1 and TRBJ2-7, with 7 bases that match TRBD2. V lost 5 bases, J lost 0 bases, and 4 bases stayed unmatched. This CDR3 comprises 14 residues. Germline values: CDR1 MNHNS, CDR2 SASEGT. The CDR3 here is CASSWRGTSYEQYF. The DNA for the CDR3 is TGTGCCAGCAGTTGGCGGGGGACCTCCTACGAGCAGTACTTC.

This chain uses TRBV27 with TRBJ1-1; D is ambiguous. Germline-derived CDR1 and CDR2 are MNHEY and SMNVEV (reference sequence). The V gene lost 0 bases and the J gene lost 2 bases, with 4 bases spanning the gap. The CDR3 length is 13 residues. The CDR3 nucleotides read TGTGCCAGCAGTTTATCGCGAAACACTGAAGCTTTCTTT. Protein: CASSLSRNTEAFF.

CDR3 protein: CASSQEPGGRNEQYF. CDR3 coding DNA: TGCGCCAGCAGCCAAGAACCCGGGGGGCGCAACGAGCAGTACTTC. The chain is built from TRBV4-1 and TRBJ2-7, with D maybe TRBD2 (7 bases). The germline V gene has CDR1 MGHRA and CDR2 YSYEKL. CDR3 length: 15 amino acids. The ends were cut back, 0 bases at V and 5 bases at J, with 14 bases in the middle.

The genes are TRBV20-1 and TRBJ1-1; D call uncertain. The CDR3 has 10 amino acids. CDR1 and CDR2 (germline): DFQATT, SNEGSKA (reference sequence). V lost 4 bases and J lost 6, with 6 bases in between. The chain's CDR3 is CSATPAEAFF. In DNA form, the CDR3 reads TGCAGTGCTACTCCCGCTGAAGCTTTCTTT.

This sequence joins TRBV2 and TRBJ2-3; no firm D call. Per the germline V gene, CDR1 is SNHLY and CDR2 is FYNNEI. The V and J ends lost 7 bases and 1 base respectively, with 9 bases between them. The CDR3 length is 13 residues. CDR3 residues: CASTSTRTDTQYF. The CDR3 region has the DNA TGTGCCAGCACCTCGACACGCACAGATACGCAGTATTTT.

The sample holds one count of this clone. The V and J genes are TRBV5-4 and TRBJ1-4; 9 bases fit TRBD1. Looked up from germline, CDR1 is SGHNT and CDR2 is YYREEE (reference sequence). The CDR3 is 15 amino acids. V lost 1 base to trimming and J lost 4 bases; unmatched junction nucleotides: 2. CDR3 nucleotide sequence: TGTGCCAGCAGCTTGAAGGGACAGGGTAATGAAAAACTGTTTTTT. The encoded protein is CASSLKGQGNEKLFF.

This chain links TRBV5-6 with TRBJ1-1; 8 bases map to TRBD1. This CDR3 has 12 residues. CDR1 is SGHDT and CDR2 is YYEEEE in the germline V gene. V trimming: 5 bases; J trimming: 11 bases; junction bases outside the gene matches: 8. CDR3 nucleotide sequence: TGTGCCAGCAGTCAGGGGGCCGGTACGGCTTTCTTT. This encodes CASSQGAGTAFF.

This chain joins TRBV18 and TRBJ1-3; a weak D match, TRBD1 (5 bases). The CDR3 spans 14 residues. Germline loops: CDR1 KGHSH, CDR2 LQKENI. The germline V and J ends were trimmed by 6 bases and 1 base, with 10 bases remaining between them. DNA of the CDR3: TGTGCCAGCTCCCCCGGGGCTTCTGGAAACACCATATATTTT. Encoded protein: CASSPGASGNTIYF.

This chain connects TRBV5-1 to TRBJ1-1; TRBD1 agrees at 7 bases. CDR1 and CDR2 (germline): SGHRS, YFSETQ. The V gene end was trimmed by 6 bases and the J gene end by 1 base; junction bases not matched to a gene: 6. This CDR3 spans 14 amino acids. CDR3 in amino acids: CASTKTGKNTEAFF. The CDR3 bases are TGCGCCAGCACCAAGACAGGGAAGAACACTGAAGCTTTCTTT. Variable domain in full (rest from reference TRBV5-1 and TRBJ1-1): KAGVTQTPRYLIKTRGQQVTLSCSPISGHRSVSWYQQTPGQGLQFLFEYFSETQRNKGNFPGRFSGRQFSNSRSEMNVSTLELGDSALYLCASTKTGKNTEAFFGQGTRLTVV.

The V call is TRBV9, the J call TRBJ2-3, with 9 bases identical to TRBD2. V gave up 0 bases and J gave up 5 bases; unmatched junction bases: 7. This CDR3 has 16 amino acids. CDR1 and CDR2 (germline): SGDLS, YYNGEE. Here the CDR3 DNA reads TGTGCCAGCAGCGTAGTGGGCGGGGGGGCGGAAGATACGCAGTATTTT. It codes for CASSVVGGGAEDTQYF.

CDR3 DNA sequence: TGTGCCAGTAGTCCTACTAGGAGCCCCCGTGAGCAGTTCTTC. As protein: CASSPTRSPREQFF. The rearrangement joins TRBV19 to TRBJ2-1, with a weak D call TRBD2 (5 bases). The germline CDR1 and CDR2 sequences are LNHDA and SQIVND (reference sequence). V lost 5 bases to trimming and J lost 9 bases, with 17 bases between them. The CDR3 totals 14 residues.

This clone was detected only a few times. The chain carries TRBV12-1 and TRBJ2-2. TRBV12-1 represents a pseudogene. The CDR3 totals 15 residues. Here the CDR3 DNA reads TGTGCCAGCAGCCCTAGCCCGAGGGGAACCGGGGAGCTGTTTTTT. It translates to CASSPSPRGTGELFF.

V and J are TRBV11-3 and TRBJ1-1, with D perhaps TRBD1 (5 bases). The CDR3 is 13 residues long. Trimming cost V 0 bases and J 3 bases, with 5 bases left between them. CDR1 is SGHNT and CDR2 is YENEEA in the germline V gene. The CDR3 region is CASSLDRDTEAFF. CDR3 bases: TGTGCCAGCAGCTTAGACAGGGACACTGAAGCTTTCTTT.

The V and J genes are TRBV7-2 and TRBJ1-5; the match to TRBD1 covers 7 bases. V shed 1 base and J 8 bases; nucleotides not matched to a gene: 5. CDR1 SGHTA and CDR2 FQGNSA come from the germline V gene. The CDR3 totals 14 residues. The CDR3 here is CASSLEGAWEPQHF. CDR3 bases: TGTGCCAGCAGCTTAGAGGGGGCTTGGGAGCCCCAGCATTTT. Supplemented by reference TRBV7-2 and TRBJ1-5, the full variable domain reads GAGVSQSPSNKVTEKGKDVELRCDPISGHTALYWYRQSLGQGLEFLIYFQGNSAPDKSGLPSDRFSAERTGGSVSTLTIQRTQQEDSAVYLCASSLEGAWEPQHFGDGTRLSIL.

On this clone: One end of the junction varies from germline; a read error may be responsible. The chain joins TRBV11-1 to TRBJ2-7, with 7 bases lining up with TRBD1. CDR1 is SGHAT, CDR2 FQDESV, per germline (reference sequence). CDR3 length: 15 residues. CDR3 in DNA: TGTGCCAGCAGCTTTCGACAGGGAGCGTCATACGGGCAGTACTTC. Its protein product is CASSFRQGASYGQYF.

The V gene is TRBV6-5, the J gene TRBJ2-7, with D perhaps TRBD1 (5 bases). CDR3 length: 13 amino acids. Looked up from germline, CDR1 is MNHEY and CDR2 is SVGAGI. Trimming cost V 5 bases and J 3 bases, with 11 bases left between them. The CDR3 reads CASSPQALYEQYF. CDR3 sequence (DNA): TGTGCCAGCAGTCCACAGGCCCTCTACGAGCAGTACTTC.